This T cell receptor (beta chain) was recorded in a study of response to subunit inactivated influenza vaccine listed by TCRdb under 2018. The study in broad terms: Deep quantitative T cell receptor repertoire profiling was used in the study to track responses to a trivalent subunit inactivated influenza vaccine.

Libraries were constructed by RT-PCR. Sequencing relied on an Illumina HiSeq 2500. TCRdb redid the processing of the public reads, applying fastp at Q25 and MiXCR, and retained in-frame beta chains. Each CDR3 protein appears once, grouped with its most common genes and DNA. In this sample the table shows hundreds of thousands of distinct CDR3 sequences, about 12% of which occur a single time. The ten largest account for about 10% of the sample. The investigation overall reported the following: The authors proposed that each seasonal influenza vaccination may bring in only a limited number of new T cells.

Details on this clonotype: No antigen is known for it. Base qualities are not at hand, and no much larger clone is one base apart.

For this chain, trimming is 6 bases at the V end and 5 bases at the J end, and the number of junction bases without a gene match is 6. CDR1 and CDR2 are read off the germline V gene as MNHEY and SVGEGT. From the cysteine through the phenylalanine, the CDR3 covers 14 amino acids. CDR3 DNA is the only sequence kept; it has 42 bases, read in frame from the first base. This receptor was obtained from a man aged 50-60 years who received an inactivated influenza vaccine. Donor details come from another sample of the same person, matched by shared clones. The input for sequencing was PBMCs from blood, taken on the day of vaccination. The chain is made from TRBV6-2 or TRBV6-3 and TRBJ2-1; 8 bases in the middle match TRBD2. The DNA sequence follows: TGTGCCAGCAGAGAGCGGGAGTTCAACAATGAGCAGTTCTTC. It encodes CASREREFNNEQFF.